Listed below are T cell receptor beta chains from one sample, sequenced in a study of graft-versus-host responses after intestinal transplantation. The repertoire was sequenced with immunoSEQ multiplex PCR; TCRdb's copy has only in-frame clones and lacks some. The sample yields approximately 99,000 clones, about nine tenths seen once. These receptors have no known antigen. Material: unstimulated CD4+ T cells sorted from spleen or lymph node cells, obtained before transplant. These receptors all come from a human donor who was the organ donor for an intestinal transplant. CDR3s include the opening cysteine and the closing phenylalanine or tryptophan. D genes are given only for firm matches. Rows give clone size only sometimes, using once, few, many, or a class for an expanded clone.

d_call	clone_size	v_call	j_call	cdr3_nt	cdr3_aa
.	.	TRBV10-3	TRBJ2-7	TGTGCCATCAGTGAAGAGGGGGTCTACGAGCAGTACTTC	CAISEEGVYEQYF
TRBD1	.	TRBV7-9	TRBJ2-7	TGTGCCAGCAGCTTAGGGACAGGGGGCGAGCAGTACTTC	CASSLGTGGEQYF
.	.	TRBV16	TRBJ2-1	TGTGCCAGCAGCCAAAACAGGGACAATGAGCAGTTCTTC	CASSQNRDNEQFF
.	.	TRBV2	TRBJ1-2	TGTGCCAGCAGTGATCTAGGCTATGGCTACACCTTC	CASSDLGYGYTF
TRBD2	.	TRBV5-1	TRBJ2-7	TGCGCCAGTTCCACTAGCGGGGGTATATACGAGCAGTACTTC	CASSTSGGIYEQYF
.	.	TRBV30	TRBJ2-7	TGTGCCTGGGCACAATTTTACGAGCAGTACTTC	CAWAQFYEQYF
TRBD1	once	TRBV15	TRBJ1-6	TGTGCCACTCGGGGGACAGGGTCATCCTATAATTCACCCCTCCACTTT	CATRGTGSSYNSPLHF
TRBD2	.	TRBV7-3	TRBJ2-1	TGTGCCAGCAGCTTATTTACTAGCGGGGGATACAATGAGCAGTTCTTC	CASSLFTSGGYNEQFF
.	.	TRBV15	TRBJ1-2	TGTGCCACCAGCAGAGCCCCAGGGGATGGCTACACCTTC	CATSRAPGDGYTF
TRBD1	.	TRBV29-1	TRBJ2-7	TGCAGCGTTGGGGGCTCGGGACAGGGACGCGAGCAGTACTTC	CSVGGSGQGREQYF
.	.	TRBV5-1	TRBJ2-2	TGCGCCAGCAGGTCCTCCGGGACAATTAACACCGGGGAGCTGTTTTTT	CASRSSGTINTGELFF
.	.	TRBV25-1	TRBJ1-1	TGTGCCAGCAGGAGGCGGGGCGAGACTGAAGCTTTCTTT	CASRRRGETEAFF